One and the same sample provided the 17 T cell receptor beta chains below, sequenced in a study of blood T cells in healthy people across ages. For the second PCR, which ran for roughly 6 to 12 cycles, a sample-barcoded 5' primer and a J-beta primer mix were used. TCRdb re-analysed the 5' RACE reads in MiXCR, keeping a single row per CDR3 protein. Found here are 1.8 million or so distinct CDR3 sequences, more than 35% of them singletons; the top ten hold more than 20%. Sequenced: blood. These TCRs come from a human donor in good health.

The table lists this clonotype with a count of one. This sequence joins TRBV28 and TRBJ2-6; D is ambiguous. Per the germline V gene, CDR1 is MDHEN and CDR2 is SYDVKM. There are 15 residues in the CDR3. V dropped 3 bases and J dropped 4 bases, with 10 bases sitting between them. The CDR3 reads CASSFGEVGANVLTF. CDR3 DNA: TGTGCCAGCAGTTTTGGGGAAGTCGGGGCCAACGTCCTGACTTTC.

The rearrangement uses TRBV10-3 and TRBJ1-2, with 7 positions matching TRBD1. This CDR3 is 19 amino acids long. CDR1 ENHRY and CDR2 SYGVKD come from the germline V gene. V shed 0 bases, J shed 4 bases, and the junction held 17 bases outside the gene matches. The CDR3 region is CAISESKRTGGDGGYGYTF. The CDR3 coding sequence is TGTGCCATCAGTGAGTCGAAAAGGACAGGCGGGGATGGAGGCTATGGCTACACCTTC.

This clonotype showed up just a few times. This sequence joins TRBV3-1 and TRBJ2-7; D call uncertain. The CDR3 is 14 amino acids. Germline CDR1 reads LGHDT; CDR2 reads YNNKEL (reference sequence). Trimming took 0 bases from V and 3 from J, leaving 9 bases between them. CDR3 sequence (DNA): TGTGCCAGCAGCCAAGATTTAGCCGTCTACGAGCAGTACTTC. Amino acid sequence: CASSQDLAVYEQYF.

The chain employs TRBV7-9 and TRBJ1-2, with a possible D match to TRBD1 (5 bases). Germline V gene lookup returns CDR1 SEHNR and CDR2 FQNEAQ (reference sequence). The CDR3 has 18 amino acids. Trimming stripped 1 base from V and 4 bases from J, with 22 bases between. The CDR3 sequence: CASSLEAAGSLWAYGYTF. The CDR3 nucleotides read TGTGCCAGCAGCTTAGAAGCGGCAGGGAGCTTGTGGGCCTATGGCTACACCTTC.

The V gene is TRBV7-2, the J gene TRBJ2-1, with a weak D call TRBD2 (5 bases). Germline loops: CDR1 SGHTA, CDR2 FQGNSA. V lost 2 bases and J 8 bases, leaving 13 bases between the germline ends. The CDR3 runs 14 residues. The CDR3 DNA sequence: TGTGCCAGCAGCTTATGGACTGGGGTGTATGAGCAGTTCTTC. The encoded protein is CASSLWTGVYEQFF.

The chain couples TRBV12-3 or TRBV12-4 to TRBJ2-5; unclear D gene. V lost 3 bases to trimming and J lost 5 bases, with 22 bases between them. CDR3 length: 17 amino acids. CDR3 amino acids: CASSFRRPSRVAETQYF. The CDR3 region has the DNA TGTGCCAGCAGTTTTAGAAGACCCAGTAGGGTTGCGGAGACCCAGTACTTC.

In its sample, this clonotype was seen a few times. This chain links TRBV5-6 with TRBJ2-5, with D perhaps matching TRBD1 or TRBD2 (5 bases each). This CDR3 has 15 amino acids. Trimming left V 0 bases short and J 4 bases short, with 13 bases between. CDR1 is SGHDT and CDR2 is YYEEEE in the germline V gene. CDR3 sequence: CASSLALRGAETQYF. CDR3 nucleotide sequence: TGTGCCAGCAGCTTGGCTTTGAGGGGCGCAGAGACCCAGTACTTC.

The genes are TRBV10-1 and TRBJ2-7; 13 bases agree with TRBD2. Trimming cost V 6 bases and J 0 bases; bases outside gene matches: 8. The CDR3 spans 17 residues. The germline CDR1 and CDR2 sequences are WNHNN and SYGVQD (reference sequence). CDR3 coding DNA: TGCGCCAGCAGAGGACTAGCGGGGGTCTATAGCTCCTACGAGCAGTACTTC. Translation gives CASRGLAGVYSSYEQYF.

This clonotype was seen a handful of times. J is TRBJ2-7 and V is TRBV11-2; the D is unclear. Deletions cut 5 bases from V and 3 bases from J, with 14 bases between. This CDR3 region has 14 residues. Germline V gives CDR1 SGHAT, CDR2 FQNNGV. CDR3 residues: CASSLMASVYEQYF. CDR3 bases: TGTGCCAGCAGCCTAATGGCTAGTGTCTACGAGCAGTACTTC.

There are a few counts of this clonotype. The rearrangement joins TRBV19 to TRBJ1-6, with D hard to call. Germline V gene sequence: CDR1 LNHDA, CDR2 SQIVND (reference sequence). The CDR3 is 13 amino acids. V lost 5 bases to trimming and J lost 4 bases, with 6 bases between them. The CDR3 here is CASSRQYNSPLHF. CDR3 nucleotides: TGTGCCAGTAGTCGTCAATATAATTCACCCCTCCACTTT.

The V gene is TRBV9, the J gene TRBJ2-7, with TRBD1 matching over 8 bases. Germline values: CDR1 SGDLS, CDR2 YYNGEE. The CDR3 extends over 15 amino acids. Trimming removed 0 bases from V and 4 bases from J; junction bases left unmatched: 6. Here the CDR3 DNA reads TGTGCCAGCAGCGTAGCCGGACAGGGAACGTACGAGCAGTACTTC. It specifies CASSVAGQGTYEQYF.

V usage is TRBV20-1 and J usage is TRBJ2-7; D gene ambiguous. CDR1 and CDR2 from the germline V gene are DFQATT and SNEGSKA (reference sequence). V was trimmed by 1 base and J by 10 bases, leaving 14 bases between them. CDR3 length: 12 amino acids. The CDR3 DNA sequence: TGCAGTGCTAGAGTGTTGCAGCTCGGCCAGTACTTC. Its translation is CSARVLQLGQYF.

This clonotype has more than one count but fewer than ten. This rearrangement joins TRBV24-1 to TRBJ2-7; D remains unclear. Germline CDR1 and CDR2: KGHDR and SFDVKD. Trimming left V 5 bases short and J 2 bases short, with 6 bases between. The CDR3 sequence is 12 residues long. The CDR3 region has the DNA TGTGCCACCAGTGGGGTTACCTACGAGCAGTACTTC. Residues: CATSGVTYEQYF.

The rearrangement joins TRBV6-6 to TRBJ2-7; 7 nucleotides agree with TRBD1. The J call may not be correct, given that the DNA end is closer to TRBJ2-5. CDR1 and CDR2 from the germline V gene are MNHNY and SVGAGI (reference sequence). The CDR3 has 14 residues. In DNA, the CDR3 is TGTGCCAGCAGCAGACAGGGAAGTTCACGGACCCAGTACTTC. The encoded protein is CASSRQGSSRTQYF.

In this sample, this clonotype turned up a few times. The V gene is TRBV25-1, the J gene TRBJ2-1, with 9 bases aligning to TRBD1. Per germline, CDR1 MGHDK and CDR2 SYGVNS. The CDR3 loop spans 16 amino acids. V shed 2 bases and J 6 bases; nucleotides not matched to a gene: 8. Here the CDR3 reads CASSERGQGMVNEQFF. In nucleotides, the CDR3 is TGTGCCAGCAGTGAAAGGGGACAGGGAATGGTCAATGAGCAGTTCTTC.

The genes are TRBV6-1 and TRBJ2-5; 11 nucleotides line up with TRBD2. There are 15 residues in the CDR3. J was trimmed by 5 bases and V by 6 bases; bases with no gene match: 8. CDR1 and CDR2 from the germline V gene are MNHNS and SASEGT. CDR3 coding DNA: TGTGCCAGCAGCGTAACTAGCGGGGGAGACGAGACCCAGTACTTC. It encodes CASSVTSGGDETQYF.

This clonotype has a handful of counts. The chain recombines TRBV20-1 with TRBJ2-1; 7 positions agree with TRBD2. Trimming cost V 3 bases and J 5 bases; bases outside gene matches: 1. CDR1 DFQATT and CDR2 SNEGSKA come from the germline V gene (reference sequence). The CDR3 totals 12 residues. Written as DNA, the CDR3 is TGCAGTGCTAGCCGGGGGGACAATGAGCAGTTCTTC. Its protein product is CSASRGDNEQFF.